These T cell receptor beta chains were read from a single sample in a study of cytomegalovirus exposure and HLA in healthy donors. The assay was immunoSEQ multiplex PCR, and TCRdb's table has in-frame clones only and misses some. This sample has about 59,000 clones; roughly 84% occur once, and the top ten carry 1.6%. What was sequenced was PBMCs. These receptors were obtained from a human donor in good health. Both conserved end residues are part of each CDR3. A D gene is named only where the DNA matches it firmly. The size of a clone is reported for some rows only, either as once, few or many, or as a class for expanded clones.

.	TRBV4-1	TRBJ2-7	.	CASSQASRSGYEQYF	TGCGCCAGCAGCCAAGCGTCTAGATCGGGGTACGAGCAGTACTTC
TRBD2	TRBV10-3	TRBJ2-1	.	CASRTSGVSYNEQFF	TGTGCCTCTAGGACTAGCGGGGTCTCCTACAATGAGCAGTTCTTC
TRBD2	TRBV7-3	TRBJ2-3	.	CASSNSGRSTDTQYF	TGTGCCAGCAGCAATAGCGGGAGAAGCACAGATACGCAGTATTTT
.	TRBV15	TRBJ1-1	.	CATSRDQGGIQAFF	TGTGCCACCAGCAGAGACCAGGGAGGGATTCAAGCTTTCTTT
.	TRBV7-9	TRBJ2-7	.	CASSDREENEQYF	TGTGCCAGCAGTGACAGGGAGGAGAACGAGCAGTACTTC
TRBD2	TRBV12-5	TRBJ2-1	.	CASGLRPGGLAGPLPIFYEQFF	TGTGCTAGTGGTTTGCGCCCGGGCGGTCTAGCGGGACCCCTCCCGATTTTTTATGAGCAGTTCTTC
.	TRBV6-5	TRBJ2-3	.	CASRGDTQYF	TGTGCCAGCCGCGGGGATACGCAGTATTTT
TRBD2	TRBV11-2	TRBJ2-1	.	CASSTGGVVEQFF	TGTGCCAGCAGCACTGGGGGGGTGGTTGAGCAGTTCTTC
.	TRBV19	TRBJ2-3	.	CASSIVASGGTDTQYF	TGTGCCAGTAGTATAGTAGCCTCGGGGGGCACAGATACGCAGTATTTT
.	TRBV6-1	TRBJ1-5	.	CASSDPQGIGPQHF	TGTGCCAGCAGCGACCCCCAGGGGATTGGACCCCAGCATTTT
.	TRBV4-2	TRBJ2-7	medium-sized	CASSQVLGENYEQYF	TGTGCCAGCAGCCAAGTTCTCGGGGAAAACTACGAGCAGTACTTC
TRBD2	TRBV27	TRBJ2-7	.	CASSLSILAGFYEQYF	TGTGCCAGCAGTTTATCGATCCTAGCGGGGTTTTACGAGCAGTACTTC
TRBD1	TRBV5-1	TRBJ1-5	.	CASSLGPGGQPQHF	TGCGCCAGCAGCCTGGGACCAGGGGGTCAGCCCCAGCATTTT
.	TRBV5-1	TRBJ1-5	.	CASSPEGAQGQPQHF	TGCGCCAGCAGCCCTGAAGGGGCGCAGGGTCAGCCCCAGCATTTT
TRBD1	TRBV13	TRBJ1-2	.	CASTPGQEYGYTF	TGTGCCAGCACCCCGGGACAGGAATATGGCTACACCTTC
.	TRBV5-4	TRBJ2-2	.	CASSAGGMELFF	TGTGCCAGCAGCGCCGGAGGAATGGAGCTGTTTTTT
TRBD2	TRBV15	TRBJ2-5	.	CATSRSGIQETQYF	TGTGCCACCAGCCGAAGCGGGATCCAAGAGACCCAGTACTTC
.	TRBV15	TRBJ2-7	.	CATSRGDQASSYEQYF	TGTGCCACCAGCAGAGGAGATCAGGCTAGCTCCTACGAGCAGTACTTC
.	TRBV5-1	TRBJ2-3	.	CASSLQPQGADTQYF	TGCGCCAGCAGCTTGCAGCCCCAAGGGGCAGATACGCAGTATTTT
.	TRBV18	TRBJ2-5	.	CASSPPWQVQTQYF	TGTGCCAGCTCACCACCGTGGCAGGTTCAGACCCAGTACTTC
TRBD1	TRBV25-1	TRBJ2-5	.	CATSRGQATPRERYF	TGTGCCACCTCTAGGGGACAGGCGACACCAAGGGAGCGGTACTTC
.	TRBV5-1	TRBJ1-2	.	CASSVQEGYGYTF	TGCGCCAGCAGCGTACAGGAAGGGTATGGCTACACCTTC
.	TRBV19	TRBJ1-2	.	CASSIGWATYGHTF	TGTGCCAGTAGTATAGGGTGGGCAACCTATGGCCACACCTTC
.	TRBV18	TRBJ2-1	.	CASSPSLEFEQFF	TGTGCCAGCTCACCATCCCTAGAGTTCGAGCAGTTCTTC
TRBD1	TRBV28	TRBJ2-5	.	CASSSSGTGGRETQYF	TGTGCCAGCAGTTCCTCCGGGACAGGGGGGAGGGAGACCCAGTACTTC
TRBD2	TRBV5-8	TRBJ2-7	.	CASGTSGTSVQYF	TGTGCCAGCGGGACTAGCGGGACCTCGGTGCAGTACTTC
TRBD1	TRBV7-2	TRBJ1-1	once	CASSLQVTGEDTEAFF	TGTGCCAGCAGCTTACAGGTTACAGGGGAAGATACTGAAGCTTTCTTT
.	TRBV4-1	TRBJ2-1	once	CASSPLVRGEQFF	TGCGCCAGCAGCCCACTTGTTAGGGGTGAGCAGTTCTTC
.	TRBV6-6	TRBJ1-5	.	CASNTISQPQHF	TGTGCCAGCAATACTATCTCTCAGCCCCAGCATTTT
TRBD2	TRBV7-3	TRBJ2-1	.	CASSAGGSSSYNEQFF	TGTGCCAGCAGCGCCGGGGGGTCCTCATCTTACAATGAGCAGTTCTTC
.	TRBV19	TRBJ1-2	.	CASSITAANYGYTF	TGTGCCAGTAGTATAACAGCCGCCAACTATGGCTACACCTTC
TRBD1	TRBV5-6	TRBJ2-7	.	CASSWGQGVYEQYF	TGTGCCAGCAGTTGGGGACAGGGGGTTTACGAGCAGTACTTC
.	TRBV7-2	TRBJ2-5	.	CASSYRVQETQYF	TGTGCCAGCAGCTACAGGGTCCAAGAGACCCAGTACTTC
.	TRBV12-5	TRBJ1-6	.	CASGLSDSPLHF	TGTGCTAGTGGTTTATCCGATTCACCCCTCCACTTT
TRBD2	TRBV7-3	TRBJ2-5	.	CASSPGTNQETQYF	TGTGCCAGCAGCCCCGGGACTAACCAAGAGACCCAGTACTTC
.	TRBV20-1	TRBJ1-2	.	CSARLNYGYTF	TGCAGTGCTCGTTTGAACTATGGCTACACCTTC
TRBD1	TRBV29-1	TRBJ1-5	.	CSVDDRGLGQPQHF	TGCAGCGTTGATGACAGGGGGCTGGGTCAGCCCCAGCATTTT